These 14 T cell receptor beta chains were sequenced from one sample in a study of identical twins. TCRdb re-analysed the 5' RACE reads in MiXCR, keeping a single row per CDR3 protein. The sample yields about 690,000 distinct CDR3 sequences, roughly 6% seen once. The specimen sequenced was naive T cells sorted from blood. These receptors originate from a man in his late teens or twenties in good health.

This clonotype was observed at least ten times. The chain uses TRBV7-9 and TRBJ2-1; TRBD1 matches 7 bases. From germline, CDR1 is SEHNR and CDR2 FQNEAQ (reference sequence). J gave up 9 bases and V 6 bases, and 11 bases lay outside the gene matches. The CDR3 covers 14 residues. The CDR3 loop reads CASSNRGGMSEQFF. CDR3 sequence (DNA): TGTGCCAGCAGTAACAGGGGTGGAATGAGTGAGCAGTTCTTC.

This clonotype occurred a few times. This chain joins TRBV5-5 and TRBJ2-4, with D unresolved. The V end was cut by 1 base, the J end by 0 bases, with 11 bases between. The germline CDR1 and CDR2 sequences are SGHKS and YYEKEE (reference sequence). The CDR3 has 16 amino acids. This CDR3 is CASSLLRTLAKNIQYF. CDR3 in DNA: TGTGCCAGCAGCTTGTTACGTACCTTAGCCAAAAACATTCAGTACTTC.

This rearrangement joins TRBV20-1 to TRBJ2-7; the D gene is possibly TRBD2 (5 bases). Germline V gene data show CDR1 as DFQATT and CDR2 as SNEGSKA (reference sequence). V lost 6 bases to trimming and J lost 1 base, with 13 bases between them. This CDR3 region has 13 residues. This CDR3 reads CSARSGKSYEQYF. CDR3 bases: TGCAGTGCCCGATCCGGGAAGTCCTACGAGCAGTACTTC.

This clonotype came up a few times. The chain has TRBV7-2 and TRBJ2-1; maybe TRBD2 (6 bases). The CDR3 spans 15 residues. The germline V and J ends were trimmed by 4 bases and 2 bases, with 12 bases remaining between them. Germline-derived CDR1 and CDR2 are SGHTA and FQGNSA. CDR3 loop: CASSSAGLAYNEQFF. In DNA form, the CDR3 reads TGTGCCAGCAGCTCCGCGGGACTCGCCTACAATGAGCAGTTCTTC.

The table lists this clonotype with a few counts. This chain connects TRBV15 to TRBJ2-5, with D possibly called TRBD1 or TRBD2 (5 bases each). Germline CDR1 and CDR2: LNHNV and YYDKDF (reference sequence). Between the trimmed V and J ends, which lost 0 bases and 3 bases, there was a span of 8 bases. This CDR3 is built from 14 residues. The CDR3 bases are TGTGCCACCAGCAGAGATGGGGGAGAAGAGACCCAGTACTTC. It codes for CATSRDGGEETQYF.

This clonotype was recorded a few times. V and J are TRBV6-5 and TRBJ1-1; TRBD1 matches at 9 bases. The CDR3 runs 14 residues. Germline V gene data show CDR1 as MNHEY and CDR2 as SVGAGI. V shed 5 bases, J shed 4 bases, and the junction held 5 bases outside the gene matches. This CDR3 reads CASSHRGQGTEAFF. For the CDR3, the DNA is TGTGCCAGCAGTCACAGGGGGCAGGGCACTGAAGCTTTCTTT.

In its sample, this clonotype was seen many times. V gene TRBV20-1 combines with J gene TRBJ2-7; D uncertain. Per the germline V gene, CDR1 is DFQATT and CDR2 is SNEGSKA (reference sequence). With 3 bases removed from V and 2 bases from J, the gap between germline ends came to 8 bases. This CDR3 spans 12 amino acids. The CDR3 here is CSARDRPYEQYF. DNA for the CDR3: TGCAGTGCTAGGGATCGGCCCTACGAGCAGTACTTC.

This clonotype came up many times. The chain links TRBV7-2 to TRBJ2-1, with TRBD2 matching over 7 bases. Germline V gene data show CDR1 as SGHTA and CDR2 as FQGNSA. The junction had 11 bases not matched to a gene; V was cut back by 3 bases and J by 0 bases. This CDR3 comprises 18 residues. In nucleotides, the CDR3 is TGTGCCAGCAGCTTGCGAGGCGGGAGTGTGAGCTCCTACAATGAGCAGTTCTTC. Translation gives CASSLRGGSVSSYNEQFF.

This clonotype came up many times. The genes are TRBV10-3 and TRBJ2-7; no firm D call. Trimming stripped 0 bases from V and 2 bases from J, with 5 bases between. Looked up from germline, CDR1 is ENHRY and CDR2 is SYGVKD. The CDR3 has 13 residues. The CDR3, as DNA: TGTGCCATCAGTGAGTCGATGGCCTACGAGCAGTACGTC. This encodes CAISESMAYEQYV.

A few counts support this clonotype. The CDR3 spells CASSGGVGQTGELFF. Here the CDR3 DNA reads TGCGCCAGTAGTGGGGGCGTCGGCCAAACCGGGGAGCTGTTTTTT. The J gene is TRBJ2-2, the V gene TRBV5-1; a possible D gene is TRBD1 (6 bases). This CDR3 has 15 amino acids. Germline CDR1 and CDR2: SGHRS and YFSETQ. The V gene lost 8 bases and the J gene lost 5 bases, with 19 bases spanning the gap.

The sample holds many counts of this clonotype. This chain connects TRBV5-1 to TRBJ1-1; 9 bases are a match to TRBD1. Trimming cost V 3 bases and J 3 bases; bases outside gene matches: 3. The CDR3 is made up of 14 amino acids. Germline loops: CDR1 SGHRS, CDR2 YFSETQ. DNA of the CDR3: TGCGCCAGCAGCTCTCGGACAGGGGACACTGAAGCTTTCTTT. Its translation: CASSSRTGDTEAFF.

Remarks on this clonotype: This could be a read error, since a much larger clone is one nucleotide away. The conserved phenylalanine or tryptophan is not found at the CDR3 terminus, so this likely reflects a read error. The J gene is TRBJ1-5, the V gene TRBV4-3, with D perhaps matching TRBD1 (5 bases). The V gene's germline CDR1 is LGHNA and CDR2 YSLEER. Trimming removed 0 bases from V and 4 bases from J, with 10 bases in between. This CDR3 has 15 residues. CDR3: CASSQDPRGNQPQHL. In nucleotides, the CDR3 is TGCGCCAGCAGCCAAGATCCGAGGGGAAATCAGCCCCAGCATCTT.

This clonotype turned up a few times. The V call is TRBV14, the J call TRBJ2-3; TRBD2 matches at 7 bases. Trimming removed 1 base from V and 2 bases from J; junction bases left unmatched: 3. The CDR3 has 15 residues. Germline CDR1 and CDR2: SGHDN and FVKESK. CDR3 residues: CASSQALAVTDTQYF. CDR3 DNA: TGTGCCAGCAGCCAAGCCCTAGCGGTCACAGATACGCAGTATTTT.

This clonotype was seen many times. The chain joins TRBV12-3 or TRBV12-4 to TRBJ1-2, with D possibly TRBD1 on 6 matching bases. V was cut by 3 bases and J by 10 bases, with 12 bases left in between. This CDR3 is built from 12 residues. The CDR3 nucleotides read TGTGCCAGCAGTTTCCAGGACAGTGACTACACCTTC. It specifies CASSFQDSDYTF.